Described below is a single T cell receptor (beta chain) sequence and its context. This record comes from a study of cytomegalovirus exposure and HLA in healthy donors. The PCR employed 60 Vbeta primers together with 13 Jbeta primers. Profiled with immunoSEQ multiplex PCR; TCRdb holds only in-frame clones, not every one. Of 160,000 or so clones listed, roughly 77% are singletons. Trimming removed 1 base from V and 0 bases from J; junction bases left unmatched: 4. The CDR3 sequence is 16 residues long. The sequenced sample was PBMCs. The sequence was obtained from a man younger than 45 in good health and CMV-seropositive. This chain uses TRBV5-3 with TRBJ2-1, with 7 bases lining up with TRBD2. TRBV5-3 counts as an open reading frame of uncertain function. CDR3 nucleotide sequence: TGTGCCAGAAGCTTGCCTAGCGGTAGCTCCTACAATGAGCAGTTCTTC. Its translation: CARSLPSGSSYNEQFF.